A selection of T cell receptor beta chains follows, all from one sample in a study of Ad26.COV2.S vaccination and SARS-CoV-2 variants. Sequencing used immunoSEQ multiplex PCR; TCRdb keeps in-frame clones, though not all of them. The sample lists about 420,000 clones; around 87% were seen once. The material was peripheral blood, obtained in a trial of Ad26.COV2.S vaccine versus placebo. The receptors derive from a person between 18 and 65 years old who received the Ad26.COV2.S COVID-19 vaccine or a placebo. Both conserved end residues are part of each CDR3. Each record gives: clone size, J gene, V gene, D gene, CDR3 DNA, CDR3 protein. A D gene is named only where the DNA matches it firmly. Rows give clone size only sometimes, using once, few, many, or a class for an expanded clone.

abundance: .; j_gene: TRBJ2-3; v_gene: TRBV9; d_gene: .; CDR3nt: TGTGCCAGCAGCGCCCGGCCCGATACGCAGTATTTT; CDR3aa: CASSARPDTQYF
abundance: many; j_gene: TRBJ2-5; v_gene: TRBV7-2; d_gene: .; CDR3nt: TGTGCCAGCAGCTCCCCCAAGGGCGGGCGCGAGACCCAGTACTTC; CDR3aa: CASSSPKGGRETQYF
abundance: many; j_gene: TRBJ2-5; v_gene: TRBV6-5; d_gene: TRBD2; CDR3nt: TGTGCCAGCAGTACCTTAGCGGGGGGTTTAGAGACCCAGTACTTC; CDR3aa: CASSTLAGGLETQYF
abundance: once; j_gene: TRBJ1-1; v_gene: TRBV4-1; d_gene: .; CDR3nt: TGCGCCAGCAGCCCCAAGGAGATGAACACTGAAGCTTTCTTT; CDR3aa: CASSPKEMNTEAFF
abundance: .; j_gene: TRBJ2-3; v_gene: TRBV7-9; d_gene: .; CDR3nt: TGTGCCACAAAATGGGAAGGGCAAGATACGCAGTATTTT; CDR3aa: CATKWEGQDTQYF
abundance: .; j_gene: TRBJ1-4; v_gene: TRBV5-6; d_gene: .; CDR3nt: TGTGCCAGCAGCTTGGGACGTTTAAGTGAAAAACTGTTTTTT; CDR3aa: CASSLGRLSEKLFF
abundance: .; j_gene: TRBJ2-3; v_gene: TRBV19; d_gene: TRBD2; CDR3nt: TGTGCCAGTAGTATCGCCGGGACTAGCCCCTCTAGCACAGATACGCAGTATTTT; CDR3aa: CASSIAGTSPSSTDTQYF
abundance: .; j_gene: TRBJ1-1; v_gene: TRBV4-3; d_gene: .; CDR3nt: TGCGCCAGCAGCCAAGATGCAGGGAACACTGAAGCTTTCTTT; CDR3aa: CASSQDAGNTEAFF
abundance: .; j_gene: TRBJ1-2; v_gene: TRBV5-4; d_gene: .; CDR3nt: TGTGCCAGCAGCTTGGAATCTAACTATGGCTACACCTTC; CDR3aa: CASSLESNYGYTF
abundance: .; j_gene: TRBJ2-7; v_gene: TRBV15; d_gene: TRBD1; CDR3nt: TGTGCCACCAGCAGAGTCGGGACAGGGAACGACGAGCAGTACTTC; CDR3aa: CATSRVGTGNDEQYF
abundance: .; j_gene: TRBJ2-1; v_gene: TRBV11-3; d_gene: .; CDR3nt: TGTGCCAGCAGCTCCTACAGGGACAATGAGCAGTTCTTC; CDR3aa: CASSSYRDNEQFF
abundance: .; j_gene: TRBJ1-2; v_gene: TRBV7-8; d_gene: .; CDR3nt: TGTGCCAGCAGCTTATTTTCCGACAGTTATTACTATGGCTACACCTTC; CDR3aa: CASSLFSDSYYYGYTF
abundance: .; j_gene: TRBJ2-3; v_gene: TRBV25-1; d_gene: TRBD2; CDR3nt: TGTGCCAGCAGTCTCCAAGGTAGCGGGGCAGATACGCAGTATTTT; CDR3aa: CASSLQGSGADTQYF
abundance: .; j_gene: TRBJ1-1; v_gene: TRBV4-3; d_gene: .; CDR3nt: TGCGCCAGCAGCCAAGGATTAGAACTTCTTGGGGGGCGGGAAGCTTTCTTT; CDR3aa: CASSQGLELLGGREAFF
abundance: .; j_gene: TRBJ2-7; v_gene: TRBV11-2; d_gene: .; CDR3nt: TGTGCCAGCAGCTTTGTAGGCTTACGGCTCGCGACCGAGCAGTACTTC; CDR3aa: CASSFVGLRLATEQYF
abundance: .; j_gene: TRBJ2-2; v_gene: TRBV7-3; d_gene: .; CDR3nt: TGTGCCAGCGGGACACCGAACACCGGGGAGCTGTTTTTT; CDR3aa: CASGTPNTGELFF
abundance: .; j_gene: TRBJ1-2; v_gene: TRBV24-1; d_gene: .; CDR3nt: TGTGCCACCAGTGACCGTTGGGAGGCTGGCTACACCTTC; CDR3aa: CATSDRWEAGYTF
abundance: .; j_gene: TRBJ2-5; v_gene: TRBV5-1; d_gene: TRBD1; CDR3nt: TGCGCCAGCAGCTTCCGGGACAGGGTTGAGACCCAGTACTTC; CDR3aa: CASSFRDRVETQYF
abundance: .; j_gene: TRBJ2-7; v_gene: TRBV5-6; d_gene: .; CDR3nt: TGTGCCAGCAGCACCGGGCCAACCTACGAGCAGTACTTC; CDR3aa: CASSTGPTYEQYF
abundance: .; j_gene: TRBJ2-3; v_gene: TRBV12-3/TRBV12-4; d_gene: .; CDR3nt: TGTGCCAGCAGTTTAATCTGGGACACGCAGTATTTT; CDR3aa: CASSLIWDTQYF
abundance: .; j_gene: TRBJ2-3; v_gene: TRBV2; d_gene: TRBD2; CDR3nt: TGTGCCAGCACTGACACAATAAGAGCCGCGGGGGGGGCAGATACGCAGTATTTT; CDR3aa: CASTDTIRAAGGADTQYF
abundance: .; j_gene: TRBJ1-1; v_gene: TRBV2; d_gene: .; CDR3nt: .; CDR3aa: CASSARSGRAGEAFF
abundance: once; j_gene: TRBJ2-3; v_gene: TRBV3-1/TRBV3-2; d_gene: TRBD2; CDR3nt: TGTGCCAGCAGCCAAGAGGTTATAGCGGGGGGCCTCAGCACAGATACGCAGTATTTT; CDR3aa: CASSQEVIAGGLSTDTQYF
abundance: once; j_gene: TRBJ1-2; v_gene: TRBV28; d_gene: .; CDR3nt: TGTGCCACCGAAAGGGGGATCTATGGCTACACCTTC; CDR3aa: CATERGIYGYTF
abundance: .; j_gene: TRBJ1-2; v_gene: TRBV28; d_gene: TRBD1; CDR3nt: TGTGCCAGCAGTTTGCAGGGGGTTAATGGCTACACCTTC; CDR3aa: CASSLQGVNGYTF
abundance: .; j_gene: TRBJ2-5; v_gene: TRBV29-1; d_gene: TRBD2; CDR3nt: TGCAGCGTTGAATCGGGGCGTCTAGCGGGGGGTCCGGAGACCCAGTACTTC; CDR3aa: CSVESGRLAGGPETQYF
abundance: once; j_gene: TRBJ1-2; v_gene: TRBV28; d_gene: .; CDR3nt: TGTGCCAGCAGTCCCTTACAGGGAGTGAGGGGCTACACCTTC; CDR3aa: CASSPLQGVRGYTF